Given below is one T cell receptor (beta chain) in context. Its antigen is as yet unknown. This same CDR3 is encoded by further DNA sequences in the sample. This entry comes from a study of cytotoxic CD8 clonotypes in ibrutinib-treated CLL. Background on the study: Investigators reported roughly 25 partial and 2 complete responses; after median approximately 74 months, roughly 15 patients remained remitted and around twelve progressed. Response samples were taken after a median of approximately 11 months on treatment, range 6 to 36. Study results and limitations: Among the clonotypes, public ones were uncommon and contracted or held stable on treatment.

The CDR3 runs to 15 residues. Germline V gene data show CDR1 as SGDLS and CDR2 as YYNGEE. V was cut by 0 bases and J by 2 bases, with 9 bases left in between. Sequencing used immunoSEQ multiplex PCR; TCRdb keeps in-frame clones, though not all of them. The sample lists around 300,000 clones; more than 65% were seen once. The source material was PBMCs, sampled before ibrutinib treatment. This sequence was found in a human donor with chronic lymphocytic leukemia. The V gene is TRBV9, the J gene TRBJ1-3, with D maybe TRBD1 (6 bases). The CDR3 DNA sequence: TGTGCCAGCAGCGTAGCTCCAGGGGCTGGAAACACCATATATTTT. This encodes CASSVAPGAGNTIYF.